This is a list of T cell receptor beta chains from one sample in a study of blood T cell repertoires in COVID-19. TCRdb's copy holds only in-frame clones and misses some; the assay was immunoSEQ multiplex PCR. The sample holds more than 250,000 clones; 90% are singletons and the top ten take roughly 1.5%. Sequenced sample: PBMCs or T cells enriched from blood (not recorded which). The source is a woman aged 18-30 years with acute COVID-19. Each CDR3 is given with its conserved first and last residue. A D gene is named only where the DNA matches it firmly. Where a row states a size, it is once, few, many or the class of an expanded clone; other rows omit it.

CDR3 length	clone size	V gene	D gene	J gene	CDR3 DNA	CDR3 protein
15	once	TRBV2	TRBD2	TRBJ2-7	TGTGCCAGCAGAGAACTAGCGGTTGCCTCCTACGAGCAGTACTTC	CASRELAVASYEQYF
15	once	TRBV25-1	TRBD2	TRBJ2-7	TGTGCCAGCAGTGACCCAGGACTAGAATTAGACGAGCAGTACTTC	CASSDPGLELDEQYF
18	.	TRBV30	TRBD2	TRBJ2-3	TGTGCCTGGAGGGTACCAGCTCGAATAGCGGGAGGGATGGATACGCAGTATTTT	CAWRVPARIAGGMDTQYF
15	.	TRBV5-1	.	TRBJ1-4	TGCGCCACCAAGACAGGTGTTGCAACTAATGAAAAACTGTTTTTT	CATKTGVATNEKLFF
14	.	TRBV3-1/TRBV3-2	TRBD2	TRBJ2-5	TGTGCCAGCAGCCAGGGGGGTTGGGGGACTATCCAGTACTTC	CASSQGGWGTIQYF
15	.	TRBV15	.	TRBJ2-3	TGTGCCACCAGCCCACTAAGTGGAGCCACAGATACGCAGTATTTT	CATSPLSGATDTQYF
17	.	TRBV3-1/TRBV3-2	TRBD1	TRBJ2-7	TGTGCCAGCAGCCAAGGTGTGCTACGGGACAGCTCCTACGAGCAGTACTTC	CASSQGVLRDSSYEQYF
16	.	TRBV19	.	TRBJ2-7	TGTGCCAGTAGTATGGACCGGGACACCAGCAACTACGAGCAGTACTTC	CASSMDRDTSNYEQYF
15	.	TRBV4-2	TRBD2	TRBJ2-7	TGTGCCAGCAGCCAAACTAGCGGAGGGTCCTACGAGCAGTACTTC	CASSQTSGGSYEQYF
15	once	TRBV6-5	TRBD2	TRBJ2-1	TGTGCCAGCAGTTACGGTAGCGGGGTCTACAATGAGCAGTTCTTC	CASSYGSGVYNEQFF
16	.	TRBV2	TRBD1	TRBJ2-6	TGTGCCAGCAGTGTTTCGACAGGGTATGGGGCCAACGTCCTGACTTTC	CASSVSTGYGANVLTF
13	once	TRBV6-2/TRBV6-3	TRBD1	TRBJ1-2	TGTGCCAGCAGTGACAGGGTGACCTATGGCTACACCTTC	CASSDRVTYGYTF
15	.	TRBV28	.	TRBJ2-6	TGTGCCAGCAGTAGGGACTCCTCTGGGGCCAACGTCCTGACTTTC	CASSRDSSGANVLTF
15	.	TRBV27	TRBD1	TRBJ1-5	TGTGCCAGCAGTTTGGGGACAGGATCAAATCAGCCCCAGCATTTT	CASSLGTGSNQPQHF
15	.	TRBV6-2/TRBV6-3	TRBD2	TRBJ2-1	TGTGCCAGCAGTTACCTTGCGGGAGTCTTCAATGAGCAGTTCTTC	CASSYLAGVFNEQFF
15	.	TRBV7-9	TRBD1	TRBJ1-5	TGTGCCAGCAGTTCGGACAGGGTCGGCAATCAGCCCCAGCATTTT	CASSSDRVGNQPQHF
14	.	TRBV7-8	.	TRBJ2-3	TGTGCCAGCAGCTTAGTCTCCGGGACAGATACGCAGTATTTT	CASSLVSGTDTQYF
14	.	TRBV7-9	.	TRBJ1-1	TGTGCCAGCAGCTTACAGGGGTTGAACACTGAAGCTTTCTTT	CASSLQGLNTEAFF
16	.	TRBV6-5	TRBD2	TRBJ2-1	TGTGCCAGCAGTTACTCGAGGACTAGCGGAGCCGGGGAGCAGTTCTTC	CASSYSRTSGAGEQFF
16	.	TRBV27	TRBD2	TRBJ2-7	TGTGCCAGCAGTTTCACTAGCGGGACCAGCTCCTACGAGCAGTACTTC	CASSFTSGTSSYEQYF
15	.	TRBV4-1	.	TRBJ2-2	TGCGCCAGCAGCCAGCCGGGTCGACGCGCCGGGGAGCTGTTTTTT	CASSQPGRRAGELFF
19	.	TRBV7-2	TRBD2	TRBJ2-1	TGTGCCAGCAGCCCCCCTACTAGCGGGAGGGCCGTGTCCTACAATGAGCAGTTCTTC	CASSPPTSGRAVSYNEQFF
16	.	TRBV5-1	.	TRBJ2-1	TGCGCCAGCAGCGCCATTGGTGGGACAGCGGGCAATGAGCAGTTCTTC	CASSAIGGTAGNEQFF
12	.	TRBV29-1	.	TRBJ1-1	TGCAGCGTTGACGGGGCGGGGGCTGAAGCTTTCTTT	CSVDGAGAEAFF
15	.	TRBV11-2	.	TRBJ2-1	TGTGCCAGCAGCTTAGCGGGAGTGGACTACAATGAGCAGTTCTTC	CASSLAGVDYNEQFF
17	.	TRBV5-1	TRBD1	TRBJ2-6	TGCGCCAGCAGCTGGGGACAGGGCTTGTCTGGGGCCAACGTCCTGACTTTC	CASSWGQGLSGANVLTF
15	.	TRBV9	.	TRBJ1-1	TGTGCCAGCAGCCCCCGGGGTGCGGTGAACACTGAAGCTTTCTTT	CASSPRGAVNTEAFF
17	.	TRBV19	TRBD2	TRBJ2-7	TGTGCCAGTAGTATATCGACCCGGACTAGCGGTTCCTACGAGCAGTACTTC	CASSISTRTSGSYEQYF
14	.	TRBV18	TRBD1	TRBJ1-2	TGTGCCAGCTCACCGGGACAGGTGGACTATGGCTACACCTTC	CASSPGQVDYGYTF
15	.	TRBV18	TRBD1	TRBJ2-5	TGTGCCAGCTCACCAAGTACGACAGGGGTAGAGACCCAGTACTTC	CASSPSTTGVETQYF
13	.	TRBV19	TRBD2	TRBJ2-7	TGTGCCAGTAGTACGGGACTAGAAGACGAGCAGTACTTC	CASSTGLEDEQYF
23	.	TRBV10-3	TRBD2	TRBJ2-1	TGTGCCATCAGTGACCCAAAGATGGATAGGGTGGCTAGCGGGAGAGGATCCTACAATGAGCAGTTCTTC	CAISDPKMDRVASGRGSYNEQFF
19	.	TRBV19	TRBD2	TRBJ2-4	TGTGCCAGTCAAGACAGGAGGACTAGCCATAACCCCTTTCAAAACATTCAGTACTTC	CASQDRRTSHNPFQNIQYF
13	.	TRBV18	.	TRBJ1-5	TGTGCCAGCTCCGAGTATAGCAATCAGCCCCAGCATTTT	CASSEYSNQPQHF
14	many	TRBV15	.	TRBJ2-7	TGTGCCACCAGCAGAGATCGTGGGAGATACGAGCAGTACTTC	CATSRDRGRYEQYF
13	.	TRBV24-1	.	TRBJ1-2	TGTGCCACCAGTGATTTTTCAGGGATTGGGTACACCTTC	CATSDFSGIGYTF
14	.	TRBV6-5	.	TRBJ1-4	TGTGCCAGCAAGGACGGGGGTTGGAATGAAAAACTGTTTTTT	CASKDGGWNEKLFF
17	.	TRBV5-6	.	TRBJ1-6	TGTGCCAGCAGCTTGTCCAGGGGACTATCGGGAGCTTCACCCCTCCACTTT	CASSLSRGLSGASPLHF
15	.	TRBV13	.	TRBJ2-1	TGTGCCAGCAGCTTACTGGGGAGCTCCTACAATGAGCAGTTCTTC	CASSLLGSSYNEQFF
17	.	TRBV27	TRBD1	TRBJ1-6	TGTGCCAGCAGTTTTGGGAGAGGACAGGGCCCTTCCTCACCCCTCCACTTT	CASSFGRGQGPSSPLHF
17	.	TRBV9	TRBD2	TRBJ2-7	TGTGCCAGCAGCACTGGACTAGCGGAGCCGAGCTCCTACGAGCAGTACTTC	CASSTGLAEPSSYEQYF
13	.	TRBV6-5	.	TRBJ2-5	TGTGCCAGCAGAAGGGGGGGGGAAGAGACCCAGTACTTC	CASRRGGEETQYF
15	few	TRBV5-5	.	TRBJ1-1	TGTGCCAGCAGCCCGTATGAGATGAGGAGCACTGAAGCTTTCTTT	CASSPYEMRSTEAFF
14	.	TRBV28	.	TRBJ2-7	TGTGCCAGCAGTTCGCAGGGGCACTCCTACGAGCAGTACTTC	CASSSQGHSYEQYF
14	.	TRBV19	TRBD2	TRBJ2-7	TGTGCCACCTCCGAGGGAACTAGCGGGAGGGCACAGTACTTC	CATSEGTSGRAQYF
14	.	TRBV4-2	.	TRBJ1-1	TGTGCCAGCGGACAACAGGGCGGGAACACTGAAGCTTTCTTT	CASGQQGGNTEAFF
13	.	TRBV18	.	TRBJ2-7	TGTGCCAGCTCACCATGGACAGCCTACGAGCAGTACTTC	CASSPWTAYEQYF
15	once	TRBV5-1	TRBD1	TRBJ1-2	TGCGCCAGCAGCTTTACAGGGGGCACGATCTATGGCTACACCTTC	CASSFTGGTIYGYTF
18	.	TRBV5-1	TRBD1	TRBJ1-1	TGCGCCAGCAGTCCCGGGACAGGGCCCTCGTATATGAACACTGAAGCTTTCTTT	CASSPGTGPSYMNTEAFF
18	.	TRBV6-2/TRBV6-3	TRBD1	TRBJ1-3	TGTGCCAGCAGTACGGACAGGGTACCTACCGAGTCTGGAAACACCATATATTTT	CASSTDRVPTESGNTIYF
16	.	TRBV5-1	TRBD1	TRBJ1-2	TGCGCCAGCAGCTCGGCCGGGACAGCCGCCTTAGGGGGCTACACCTTC	CASSSAGTAALGGYTF
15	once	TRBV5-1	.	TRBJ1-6	TGCGCCAGCAGCTTGGTGCAGGGGCAGAATTCACCCCTCCACTTT	CASSLVQGQNSPLHF
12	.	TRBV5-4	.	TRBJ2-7	TGTGCCAGCAGCTTGGTCCCAAACGAGCAGTACTTC	CASSLVPNEQYF
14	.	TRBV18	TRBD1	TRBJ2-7	TGTGCCAGCTCACCACCGGGGACAGGCTACGAGCAGTACTTC	CASSPPGTGYEQYF
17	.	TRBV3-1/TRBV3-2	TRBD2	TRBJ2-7	TGTGCCAGCAGCCAAAGATGGGCCGGGACTAGCGGCTACGAGCAGTACTTC	CASSQRWAGTSGYEQYF